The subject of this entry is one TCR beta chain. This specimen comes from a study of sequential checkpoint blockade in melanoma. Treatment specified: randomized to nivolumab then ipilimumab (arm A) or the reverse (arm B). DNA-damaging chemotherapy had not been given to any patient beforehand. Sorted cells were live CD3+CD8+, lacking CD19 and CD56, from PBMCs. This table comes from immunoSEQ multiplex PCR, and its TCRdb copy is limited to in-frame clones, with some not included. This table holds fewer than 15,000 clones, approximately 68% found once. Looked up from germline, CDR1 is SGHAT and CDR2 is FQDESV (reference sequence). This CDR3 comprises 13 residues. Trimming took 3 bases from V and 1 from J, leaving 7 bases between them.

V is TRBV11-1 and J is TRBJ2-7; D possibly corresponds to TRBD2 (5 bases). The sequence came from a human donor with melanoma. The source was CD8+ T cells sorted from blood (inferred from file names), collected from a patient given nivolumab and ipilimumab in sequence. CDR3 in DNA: TGTGCCAGCAGCTTTGGCGGGTCCTACGAGCAGTACTTC. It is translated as CASSFGGSYEQYF.